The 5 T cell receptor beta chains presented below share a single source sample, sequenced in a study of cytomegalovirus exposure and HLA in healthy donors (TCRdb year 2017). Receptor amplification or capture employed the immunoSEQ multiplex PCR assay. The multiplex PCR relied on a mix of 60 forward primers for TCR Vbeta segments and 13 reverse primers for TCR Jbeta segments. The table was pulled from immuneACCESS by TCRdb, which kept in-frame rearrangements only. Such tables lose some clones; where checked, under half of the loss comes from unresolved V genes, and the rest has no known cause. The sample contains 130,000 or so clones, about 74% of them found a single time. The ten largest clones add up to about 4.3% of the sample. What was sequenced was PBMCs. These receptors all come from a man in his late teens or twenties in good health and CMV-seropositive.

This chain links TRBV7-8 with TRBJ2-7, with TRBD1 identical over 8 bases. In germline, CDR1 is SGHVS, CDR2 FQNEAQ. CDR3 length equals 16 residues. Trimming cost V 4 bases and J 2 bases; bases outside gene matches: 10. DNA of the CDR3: TGTGCCAGCAGCTCCGTCCCCGGACAGGGCACCTACGAGCAGTACTTC. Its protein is CASSSVPGQGTYEQYF.

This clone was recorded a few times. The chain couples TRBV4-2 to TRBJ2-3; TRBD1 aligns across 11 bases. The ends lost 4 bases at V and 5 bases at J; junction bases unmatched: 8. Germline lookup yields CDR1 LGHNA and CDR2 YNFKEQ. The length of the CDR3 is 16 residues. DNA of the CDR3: TGTGCCAGCAGCCCAAGCCGGACAGGGGGCGTAGATACGCAGTATTTT. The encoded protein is CASSPSRTGGVDTQYF.

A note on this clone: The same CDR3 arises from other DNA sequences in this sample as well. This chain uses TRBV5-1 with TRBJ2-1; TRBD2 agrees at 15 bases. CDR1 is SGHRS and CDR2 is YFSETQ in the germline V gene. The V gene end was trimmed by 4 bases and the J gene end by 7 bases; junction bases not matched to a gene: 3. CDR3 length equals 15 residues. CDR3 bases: TGCGCCAGCAGCCTAGGACTAGCGGGAGGGAATGAGCAGTTCTTC. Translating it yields CASSLGLAGGNEQFF.

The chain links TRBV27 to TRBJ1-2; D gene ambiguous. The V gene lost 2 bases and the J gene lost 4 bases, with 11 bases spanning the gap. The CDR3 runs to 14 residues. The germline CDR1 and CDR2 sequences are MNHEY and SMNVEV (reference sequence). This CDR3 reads CASSLTGLSYGYTF. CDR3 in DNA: TGTGCCAGCAGTTTAACCGGACTCTCCTATGGCTACACCTTC.

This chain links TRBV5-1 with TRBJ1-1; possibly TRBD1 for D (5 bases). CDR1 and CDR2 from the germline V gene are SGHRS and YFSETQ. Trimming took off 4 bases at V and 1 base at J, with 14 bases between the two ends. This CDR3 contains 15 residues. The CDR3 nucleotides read TGCGCCAGCAGCCCCCTGGGCGGGGCGAACACTGAAGCTTTCTTT. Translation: CASSPLGGANTEAFF.